This TCR beta chain was recovered during a study of blood T cell repertoires in COVID-19. Data came from immunoSEQ multiplex PCR; TCRdb stores just in-frame clones and leaves some out. The sample holds around 140,000 clones, about nine tenths seen once. Trimming cost V 1 base and J 4 bases, with 7 bases left between them. Germline CDR1 and CDR2: KGHDR and SFDVKD. This CDR3 is 13 amino acids long. Sample: PBMCs or T cells enriched from blood (not recorded which). The origin of this receptor is a man aged 55 to 70 who had recovered from COVID-19. The chain combines TRBV24-1 with TRBJ2-7; unclear D gene. For the CDR3, the DNA is TGTGCCACCAGTGATTTTCCTTTTTACGAGCAGTACTTC. Its protein is CATSDFPFYEQYF.